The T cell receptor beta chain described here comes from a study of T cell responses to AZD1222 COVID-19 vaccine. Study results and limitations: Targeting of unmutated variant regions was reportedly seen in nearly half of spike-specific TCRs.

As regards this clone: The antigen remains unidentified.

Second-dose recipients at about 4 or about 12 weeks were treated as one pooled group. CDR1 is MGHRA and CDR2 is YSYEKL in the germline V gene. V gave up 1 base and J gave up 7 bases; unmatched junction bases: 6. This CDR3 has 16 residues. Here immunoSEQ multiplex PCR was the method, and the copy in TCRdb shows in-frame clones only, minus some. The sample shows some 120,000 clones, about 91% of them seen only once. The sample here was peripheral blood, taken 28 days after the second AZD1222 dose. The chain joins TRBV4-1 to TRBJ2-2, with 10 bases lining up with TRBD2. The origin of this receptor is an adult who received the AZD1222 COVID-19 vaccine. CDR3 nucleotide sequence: TGCGCCAGCAGCCAAGGGAGCGGACTAGCGGTCGGGGAGCTGTTTTTT. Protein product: CASSQGSGLAVGELFF.